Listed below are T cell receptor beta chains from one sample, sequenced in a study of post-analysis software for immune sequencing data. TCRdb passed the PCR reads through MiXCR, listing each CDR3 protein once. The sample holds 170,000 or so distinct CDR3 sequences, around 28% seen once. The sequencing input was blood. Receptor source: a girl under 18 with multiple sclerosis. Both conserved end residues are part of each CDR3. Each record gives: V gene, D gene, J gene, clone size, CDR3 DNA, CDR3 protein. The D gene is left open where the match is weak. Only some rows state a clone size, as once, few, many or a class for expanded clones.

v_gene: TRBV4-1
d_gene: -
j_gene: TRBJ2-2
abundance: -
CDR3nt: TGCGCCAGCAGCCAAGATACGGGAACCGGGGAGCTGTTTTTT
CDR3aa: CASSQDTGTGELFF

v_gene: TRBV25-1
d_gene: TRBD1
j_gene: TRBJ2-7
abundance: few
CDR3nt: TGTGCCAGCGGTGGGGGGACAGGATCACTGCTTACCTACGAGCAGTACTTC
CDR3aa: CASGGGTGSLLTYEQYF

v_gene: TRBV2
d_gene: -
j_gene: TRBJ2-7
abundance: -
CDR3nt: TGTGCCAGCAGCGCAAGCGGCCTCTCCTACGAGCAGTACTTC
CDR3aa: CASSASGLSYEQYF

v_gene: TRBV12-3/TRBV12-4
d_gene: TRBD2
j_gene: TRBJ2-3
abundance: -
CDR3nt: TGTGCCAGCAGTTTAACGCGATTGGGTGGCAGCGGGAGCCCTCAAAGCACAGATGCGCAGTATTTT
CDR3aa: CASSLTRLGGSGSPQSTDAQYF

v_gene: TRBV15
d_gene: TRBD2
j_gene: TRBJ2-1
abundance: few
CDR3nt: TGTGCCACCAGCAGTAGCGGGAGAAGGGATGAGCAGTTCTTC
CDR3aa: CATSSSGRRDEQFF

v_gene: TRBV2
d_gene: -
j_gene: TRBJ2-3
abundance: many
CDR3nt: TGTGCCAGCAGCCCCGTGTGGGGGCGGGGCACAGATACGCAGTATTTT
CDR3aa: CASSPVWGRGTDTQYF

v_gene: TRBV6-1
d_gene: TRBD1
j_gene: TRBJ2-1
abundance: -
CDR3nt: TGTGCCAGCGTTCGCCAGGGACAGTCTTACAATGAGCAGTTCTTC
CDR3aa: CASVRQGQSYNEQFF

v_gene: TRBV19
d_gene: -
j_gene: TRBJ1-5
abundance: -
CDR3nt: TGTGCCAGTACCTGGGGACGGACCCTAGATCAGCCCCAGCATTTT
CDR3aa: CASTWGRTLDQPQHF

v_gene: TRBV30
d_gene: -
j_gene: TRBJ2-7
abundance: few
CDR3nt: TGTGCCTGGAGTGTAGGGGGAGCCTACGAGCAGTACTTC
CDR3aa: CAWSVGGAYEQYF

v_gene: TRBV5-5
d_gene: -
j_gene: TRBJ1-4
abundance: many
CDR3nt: TGTGCCAGCAGCTTGGATAATGAAAAATTGTTTTTT
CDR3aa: CASSLDNEKLFF

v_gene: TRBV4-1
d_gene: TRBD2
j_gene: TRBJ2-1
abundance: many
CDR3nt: TGCGCCAGCAGCCAAGATCCTAGCGGGATTACCTACAATGAGCAGTTCTTC
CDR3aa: CASSQDPSGITYNEQFF

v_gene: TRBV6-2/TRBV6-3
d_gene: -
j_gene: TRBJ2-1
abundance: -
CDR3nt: TGTGCCAGCAGTAACCCGGTCAGCGAGCAGTTCTTC
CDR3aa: CASSNPVSEQFF

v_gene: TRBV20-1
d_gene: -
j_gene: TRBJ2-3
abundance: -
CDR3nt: TGCAGTGCTAGGCCCGTCACAGATACGCAGTATTTT
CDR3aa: CSARPVTDTQYF

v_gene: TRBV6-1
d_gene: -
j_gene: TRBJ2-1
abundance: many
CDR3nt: TGTGCCAGCAGCGGGACATTTGACAATGAGCAGTTCTTC
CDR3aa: CASSGTFDNEQFF

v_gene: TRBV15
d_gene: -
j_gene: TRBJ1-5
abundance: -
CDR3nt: TGTGCCACCAGCAGAGAGGGGGCAGGCCAATATAGCAATCAGCCCCAGCATTTT
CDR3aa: CATSREGAGQYSNQPQHF

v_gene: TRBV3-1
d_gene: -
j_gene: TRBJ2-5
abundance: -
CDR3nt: TGTGCCAGCAGCCAAGACGCAATGCAAGAGACCCAGTACTTC
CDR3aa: CASSQDAMQETQYF